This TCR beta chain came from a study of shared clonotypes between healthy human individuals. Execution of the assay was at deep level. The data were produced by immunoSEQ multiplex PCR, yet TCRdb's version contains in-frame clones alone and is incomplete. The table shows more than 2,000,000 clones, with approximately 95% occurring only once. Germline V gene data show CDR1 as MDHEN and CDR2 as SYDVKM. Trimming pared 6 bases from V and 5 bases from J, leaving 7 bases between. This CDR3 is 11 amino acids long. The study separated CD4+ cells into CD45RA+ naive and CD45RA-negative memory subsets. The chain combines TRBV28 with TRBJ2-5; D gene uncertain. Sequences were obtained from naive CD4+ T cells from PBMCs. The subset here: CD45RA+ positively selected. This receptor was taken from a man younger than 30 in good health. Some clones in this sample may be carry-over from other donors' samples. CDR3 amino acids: CASSPMETQYF. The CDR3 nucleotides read TGTGCCAGCAGCCCCATGGAGACCCAGTACTTC.